This TCR beta chain was recorded in a study of technical replicates of blood from a handful of donors. The CDR3 is 14 amino acids. In germline, CDR1 is SGHDT, CDR2 YYEEEE. V was pared by 4 bases and J by 2 bases, with 3 bases of the junction left unmatched. Sequencing used immunoSEQ multiplex PCR; TCRdb keeps in-frame clones, though not all of them. This sample carries about 82,000 clones, 94% of them seen once, and the ten largest clones take approximately 0.39%. This chain uses TRBV5-6 with TRBJ1-5; 7 bases fit TRBD1. The receptor was derived from a human donor in good health. Sequencing input: T cells isolated from PBMCs. The CDR3 reads CASSADRGNQPQHF. CDR3 coding DNA: TGTGCCAGCAGCGCAGACAGGGGCAATCAGCCCCAGCATTTT.